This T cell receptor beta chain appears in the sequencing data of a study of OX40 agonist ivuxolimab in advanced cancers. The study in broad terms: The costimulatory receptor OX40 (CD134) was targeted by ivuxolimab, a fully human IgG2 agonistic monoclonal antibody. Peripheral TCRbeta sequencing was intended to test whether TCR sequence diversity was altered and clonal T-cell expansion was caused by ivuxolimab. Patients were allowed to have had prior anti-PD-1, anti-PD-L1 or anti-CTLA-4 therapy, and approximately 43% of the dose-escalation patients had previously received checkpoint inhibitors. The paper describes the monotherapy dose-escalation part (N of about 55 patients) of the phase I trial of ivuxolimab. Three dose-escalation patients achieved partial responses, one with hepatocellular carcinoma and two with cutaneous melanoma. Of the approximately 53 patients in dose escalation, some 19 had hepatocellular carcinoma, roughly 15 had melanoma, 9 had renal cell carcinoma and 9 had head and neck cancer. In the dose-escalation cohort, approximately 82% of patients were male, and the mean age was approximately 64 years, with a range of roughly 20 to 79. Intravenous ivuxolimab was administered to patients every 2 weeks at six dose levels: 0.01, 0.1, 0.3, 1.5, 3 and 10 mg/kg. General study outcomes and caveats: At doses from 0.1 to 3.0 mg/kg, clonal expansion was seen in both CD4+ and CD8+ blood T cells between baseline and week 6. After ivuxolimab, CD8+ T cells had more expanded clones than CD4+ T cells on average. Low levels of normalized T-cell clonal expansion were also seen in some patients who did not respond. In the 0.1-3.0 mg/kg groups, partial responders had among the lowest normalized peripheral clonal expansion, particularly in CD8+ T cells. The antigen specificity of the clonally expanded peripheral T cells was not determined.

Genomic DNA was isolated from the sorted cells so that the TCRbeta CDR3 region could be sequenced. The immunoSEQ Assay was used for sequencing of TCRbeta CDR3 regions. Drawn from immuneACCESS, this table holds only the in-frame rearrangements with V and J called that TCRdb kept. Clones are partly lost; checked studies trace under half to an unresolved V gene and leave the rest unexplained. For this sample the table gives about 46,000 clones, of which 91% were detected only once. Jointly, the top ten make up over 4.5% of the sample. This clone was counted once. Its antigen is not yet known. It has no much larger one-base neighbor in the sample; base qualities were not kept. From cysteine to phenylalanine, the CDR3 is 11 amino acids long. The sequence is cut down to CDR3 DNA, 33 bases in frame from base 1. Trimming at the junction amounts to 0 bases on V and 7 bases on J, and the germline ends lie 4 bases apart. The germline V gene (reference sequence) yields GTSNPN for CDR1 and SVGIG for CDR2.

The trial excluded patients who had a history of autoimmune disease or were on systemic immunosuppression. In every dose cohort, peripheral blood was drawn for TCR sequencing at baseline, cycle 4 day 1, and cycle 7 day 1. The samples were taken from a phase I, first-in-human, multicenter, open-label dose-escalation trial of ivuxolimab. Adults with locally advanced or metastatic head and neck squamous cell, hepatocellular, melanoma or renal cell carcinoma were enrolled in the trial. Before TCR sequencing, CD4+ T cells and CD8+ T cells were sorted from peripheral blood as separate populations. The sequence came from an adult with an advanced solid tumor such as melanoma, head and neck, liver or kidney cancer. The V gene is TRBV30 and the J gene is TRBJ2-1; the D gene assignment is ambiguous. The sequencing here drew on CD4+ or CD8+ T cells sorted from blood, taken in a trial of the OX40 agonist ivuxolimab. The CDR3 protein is CAWSVGNEQFF. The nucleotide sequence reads TGTGCCTGGAGTGTCGGAAATGAGCAGTTCTTC.